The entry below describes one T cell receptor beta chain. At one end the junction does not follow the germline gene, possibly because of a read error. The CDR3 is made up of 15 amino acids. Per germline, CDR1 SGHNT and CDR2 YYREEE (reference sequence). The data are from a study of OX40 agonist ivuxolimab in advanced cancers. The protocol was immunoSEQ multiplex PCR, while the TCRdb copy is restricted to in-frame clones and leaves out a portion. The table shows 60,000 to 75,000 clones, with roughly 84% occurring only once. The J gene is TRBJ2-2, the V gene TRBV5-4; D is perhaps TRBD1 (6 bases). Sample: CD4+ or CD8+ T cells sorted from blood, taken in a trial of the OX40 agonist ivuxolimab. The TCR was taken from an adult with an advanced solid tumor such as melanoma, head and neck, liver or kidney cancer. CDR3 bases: TGTGCCAGCAGCTCGGGGACACTGAGCACCCGGGAGCTGTTTTTT. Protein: CASSSGTLSTRELFF. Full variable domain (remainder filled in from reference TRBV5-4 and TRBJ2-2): ETGVTQSPTHLIKTRGQQVTLRCSSQSGHNTVSWYQQALGQGPQFIFQYYREEENGRGNFPPRFSGLQFPNYSSELNVNALELDDSALYLCASSSGTLSTRELFFGEGSRLTVL.